The present entry profiles one T cell receptor beta chain with its context. Its antigen is not identified. These data originate in a study of identical twins. General study results and limits: Abundant cord blood beta clonotypes carried fewer insertions; memory repertoires showed none.

TCRdb analysed the 5' RACE reads with MiXCR anew, one entry per CDR3 protein. The sample has roughly 720,000 distinct CDR3 sequences; over 15% are singletons. V shed 5 bases and J 1 base; nucleotides not matched to a gene: 8. Germline V gene lookup returns CDR1 SEHNR and CDR2 FQNEAQ (reference sequence). This CDR3 has 16 residues. Separately, the same data were catalogued under a study of T cells expressing NK-cell markers. That study reports: It was sorted CD3+CD56+NKG2C+, CD3+CD56+NKG2C- and CD3+CD56-NKG2C+ T cells that supplied the TCR beta repertoires. NKG2C+ dominant clonotype frequencies in 6 or 7 donors were roughly 1.0-7.0% of CD8+ T cells.

V usage is TRBV7-9 and J usage is TRBJ2-3, with 8 bases matching TRBD2. Sequences were obtained from PBMCs. The clonotype originates from a young woman in good health. CDR3 DNA sequence: TGTGCCAGCAGCACCAATGGCGGGGGGCGCACAGATACGCAGTATTTT. Translating gives CASSTNGGGRTDTQYF.